In its sample, the clone carrying this T cell receptor (beta chain) was seen many times. Its target is not known. This sample stems from a study of T cells in Graves' hyperthyroidism and ophthalmopathy. Study details: Peripheral blood was obtained at initial diagnosis, preceding any treatment. Points from the study as a whole: Among clonotypes expanded in thyroid above 0.001, most were also found in blood.

V shed 3 bases and J shed 3 bases, with 24 bases lying between them. The CDR3 length is 18 residues. Germline lookup yields CDR1 DFQATT and CDR2 SNEGSKA (reference sequence). TCR beta CDR3 region amplification was performed from RNA transcripts. A set of HTBI primers served as the primers for a first-round RT-PCR of the TCR CDR3. TCRdb called the multiplex PCR reads again in MiXCR, with one record for every CDR3 protein. The table has around 300,000 distinct CDR3 sequences, approximately 13% seen once. Absence of ophthalmopathy progression within 18 months defined stable Graves' hyperthyroidism. The sample taken for sequencing was blood. The rearrangement links TRBV20-1 to TRBJ2-4; tentatively, D is TRBD2 (6 bases). This clonotype was sampled from a woman aged 40 to 55 with Graves' hyperthyroidism. CDR3 DNA: TGCAGTGCTAGTCCCGGGACTTCCACCTTTAGGGACAAAAACATTCAGTACTTC. This sequence encodes CSASPGTSTFRDKNIQYF.